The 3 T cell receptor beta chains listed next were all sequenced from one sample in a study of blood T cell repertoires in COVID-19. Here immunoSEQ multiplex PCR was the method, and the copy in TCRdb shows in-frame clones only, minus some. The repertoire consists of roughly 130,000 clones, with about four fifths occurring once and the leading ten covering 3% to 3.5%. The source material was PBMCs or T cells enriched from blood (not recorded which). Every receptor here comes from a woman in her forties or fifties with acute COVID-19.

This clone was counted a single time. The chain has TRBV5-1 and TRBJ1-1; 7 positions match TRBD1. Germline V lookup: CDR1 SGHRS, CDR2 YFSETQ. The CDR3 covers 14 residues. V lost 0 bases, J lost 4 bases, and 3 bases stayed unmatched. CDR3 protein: CASSLGWDSTEAFF. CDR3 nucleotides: TGCGCCAGCAGCTTGGGGTGGGACAGCACTGAAGCTTTCTTT.

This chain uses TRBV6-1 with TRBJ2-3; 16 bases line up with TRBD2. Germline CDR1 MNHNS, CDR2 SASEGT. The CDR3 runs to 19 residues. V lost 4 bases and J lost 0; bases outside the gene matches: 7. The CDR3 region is CASSATKGLAGGSTDTQYF. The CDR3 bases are TGTGCCAGCAGTGCAACAAAGGGACTAGCGGGAGGGAGCACAGATACGCAGTATTTT.

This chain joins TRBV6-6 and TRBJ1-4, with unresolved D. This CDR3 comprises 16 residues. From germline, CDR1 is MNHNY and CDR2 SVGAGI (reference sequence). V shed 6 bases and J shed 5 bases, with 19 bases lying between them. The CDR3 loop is CASRPYPRAANEKLFF. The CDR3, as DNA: TGTGCCAGCAGACCGTACCCGAGGGCGGCGAATGAAAAACTGTTTTTT.